The next 11 T cell receptor beta chains were all read from a single sample in a study of CD8+CD57+ T cells in acquired aplastic anemia. Patients chosen for sequencing had CD8+CD57+ cells that had expanded, as shown by flow cytometry. CDR3 and TCR beta VDJ profiling relied on genomic DNA as the template. TCRdb processed the reads anew with MiXCR; each CDR3 protein has one entry. The sample has about 200,000 distinct CDR3 sequences, almost 50% seen once; the top ten hold just under 20%. Sample: sorted CD4+, CD8+, or CD8+CD57+ T cells (not recorded which) from PBMCs. These receptors came from a human donor with aplastic anemia.

With regard to this clonotype: At one of its ends the junction is not consistent with the germline gene, which may arise from a read error. The V and J genes are TRBV5-1 and TRBJ1-1, with 7 bases that match TRBD1. The CDR3 sequence is 14 residues long. Germline assignment: CDR1 SGHRS and CDR2 YFSETQ. CDR3 sequence: CASRLGQRDTEAFF. The CDR3 DNA sequence: TGCGCCAGCAGATTGGGACAGAGGGACACTGAAGCTTTCTTT.

The sample holds a few counts of this clonotype. The V call is TRBV3-1, the J call TRBJ2-2; 7 nucleotides agree with TRBD1. From germline, CDR1 is LGHDT and CDR2 YNNKEL (reference sequence). Trimming removed 0 bases from V and 4 bases from J; junction bases left unmatched: 8. This CDR3 has 17 residues. The CDR3 here is CASSQDPGTVLTGELFF. CDR3 nucleotides: TGTGCCAGCAGCCAAGATCCAGGGACAGTTCTCACCGGGGAGCTGTTTTTT.

This clonotype has ten or more counts. This sequence joins TRBV5-8 and TRBJ1-4, with D unclear. Germline V gives CDR1 SGHTS, CDR2 YDEGEE. The CDR3 sequence is 14 residues long. The germline V and J ends were trimmed by 5 bases and 7 bases, with 15 bases remaining between them. The CDR3 nucleotides read TGTGCCAGCAGTTCCTCTTCGGCTGGTGAAAAACTGTTTTTT. Encoded protein: CASSSSSAGEKLFF.

For this clonotype: A read error may account for a junction end that differs from germline. The J gene is TRBJ2-7, the V gene TRBV19, with 9 bases fitting TRBD1. Germline V gene data show CDR1 as LNHDA and CDR2 as SQIVND (reference sequence). This CDR3 contains 13 residues. The CDR3 region is CASSQQGADEPYF. Written as DNA, the CDR3 is TGTGCCAGTAGTCAACAGGGGGCCGACGAGCCGTACTTC.

Many counts were recorded for this clonotype. The chain joins TRBV11-2 to TRBJ2-1; possibly TRBD2 for D (7 bases). From germline, CDR1 is SGHAT and CDR2 FQNNGV. The V end lost 8 bases, the J end lost 6 bases, and 23 bases lay between the germline ends. The CDR3 spans 16 residues. The CDR3 protein is CASRSPSLGGVNEQFF. The CDR3 region has the DNA TGTGCCAGCCGATCCCCCTCCCTAGGGGGGGTCAATGAGCAGTTCTTC.

The chain uses TRBV19 and TRBJ1-2; no clear D. The germline CDR1 and CDR2 sequences are LNHDA and SQIVND (reference sequence). The CDR3 consists of 16 residues. The V gene lost 3 bases and the J gene lost 10 bases, with 24 bases spanning the gap. DNA for the CDR3: TGTGCCAGTAGTATCTGGTTCGGCGACGCAAACTCGGTCTACACCTTC. Its translation is CASSIWFGDANSVYTF. Filled out from reference TRBV19 and TRBJ1-2, the complete variable domain reads DGGITQSPKYLFRKEGQNVTLSCEQNLNHDAMYWYRQDPGQGLRLIYYSQIVNDFQKGDIAEGYSVSREKKESFPLTVTSAQKNPTAFYLCASSIWFGDANSVYTFGSGTRLTVV.

This clonotype appeared many times. The rearrangement uses TRBV30 and TRBJ1-4; D is perhaps TRBD1 (5 bases). Deletions cut 0 bases from V and 7 bases from J, with 12 bases between. From germline, CDR1 is GTSNPN and CDR2 SVGIG (reference sequence). The CDR3 length is 14 residues. The CDR3 DNA sequence: TGTGCCTGGAGTGTACGGGGGATTGGTGAAAAACTGTTTTTT. This translates into CAWSVRGIGEKLFF. Full variable domain (missing parts from reference TRBV30 and TRBJ1-4): SQTIHQWPATLVQPVGSPLSLECTVEGTSNPNLYWYRQAAGRGLQLLFYSVGIGQISSEVPQNLSASRPQDRQFILSSKKLLLSDSGFYLCAWSVRGIGEKLFFGSGTQLSVL.

This clonotype was observed a handful of times. The rearrangement joins TRBV7-9 to TRBJ1-1; D call uncertain. Trimming shortened V by 7 bases and J by 4 bases, and 10 bases separated the two germline ends. The germline V gene encodes CDR1 SEHNR and CDR2 FQNEAQ (reference sequence). There are 12 residues in the CDR3. The CDR3 loop is CASNRGVTEAFF. Written as DNA, the CDR3 is TGTGCCAGCAACCGGGGAGTCACTGAAGCTTTCTTT.

This clonotype was observed many times. J is TRBJ2-1 and V is TRBV3-1, with D unclear. Germline lookup yields CDR1 LGHDT and CDR2 YNNKEL (reference sequence). V was cut by 2 bases and J by 10 bases, with 9 bases left in between. This CDR3 contains 12 residues. The CDR3 sequence is CASSQTRQEQFF. The CDR3 coding sequence is TGTGCCAGCAGCCAAACACGTCAGGAGCAGTTCTTC.

This clonotype was recorded many times. The chain is built from TRBV20-1 and TRBJ1-1, with 8 bases aligning to TRBD1. CDR1 and CDR2 from the germline V gene are DFQATT and SNEGSKA (reference sequence). The CDR3 is made up of 13 amino acids. With 4 bases clipped from V and 4 bases from J, the junction kept 5 bases outside the gene matches. CDR3 region: CSAMDRASTEAFF. DNA for the CDR3: TGCAGTGCTATGGACAGGGCGAGCACTGAAGCTTTCTTT.

The chain employs TRBV3-1 and TRBJ2-5; no firm D call. The CDR3 sequence is 16 residues long. Deletions cut 1 base from V and 5 bases from J, with 17 bases between. Looked up from germline, CDR1 is LGHDT and CDR2 is YNNKEL (reference sequence). The CDR3 DNA follows: TGTGCCAGCAGCCAAGTTTTCGGAACGTCCGGGGAGACCCAGTACTTC. Translation: CASSQVFGTSGETQYF.